This TCR beta chain came from a study of naive and memory T cell subsets. Sequential positive selection took CD4 T cells first, then CD8 T cells. Cells stained for CD3, CD4, CD8, CD45RA, CD27 and viability were sorted into four CD45RA/CD27 subsets. An equimolar mix of two oligonucleotides served as the beta constant-region primer for TRBC1 and TRBC2. Nested alpha and beta constant-region primers with the SP2 primer drove four PCR rounds on ligated cDNA. A single record per CDR3 protein comes from TCRdb applying MiXCR to the UMI-ligation and nested PCR reads. Seen here are approximately 140,000 distinct CDR3 sequences, approximately 22% observed once, and the top ten hold around 0.097%. The study, taken as a whole, reports: Over 95% of naive TCR sequences appeared only once after error correction, unlike memory subsets. From naive to CM, EM and EMRA, diversity decreased and Gini increased. Naive repertoires, especially CD8, held a few larger clonotypes, possibly memory cells re-expressing CD45RA.

This CDR3 region has 15 residues. Germline CDR1 reads SGHDN; CDR2 reads FVKESK. Deletions cut 3 bases from V and 0 bases from J, with 12 bases between. Concerning this clonotype: Its antigen is not identified.

Sequencing was performed on naive CD4+ T cells from blood. This sequence originates from a human donor in good health. The V and J genes are TRBV14 and TRBJ2-7, with D possibly TRBD1 on 6 matching bases. This chain's CDR3 is CASSHGQLGSYEQYF. CDR3 DNA: TGTGCCAGCAGCCACGGACAGCTCGGCTCCTACGAGCAGTACTTC.